These 14 T cell receptor beta chains originate from one sample sequenced in a study of cytomegalovirus exposure and HLA in healthy donors. PCR used 60 Vbeta primers and 13 Jbeta primers. Profiling relied on immunoSEQ multiplex PCR, and the TCRdb table lists in-frame clones only, not all of them. Of a few hundred thousand clones in the sample, 75% to 85% were seen once. The sample taken for sequencing was PBMCs. The receptor set was obtained from a girl aged 10 to 17 in good health and CMV-seronegative.

The CDR3 DNA sequence: TGTGCCAGCAGTGAATCAGGGCTCTACAATGAGCAGTTCTTC. Its translation is CASSESGLYNEQFF. The V and J genes are TRBV6-1 and TRBJ2-1; a weak D match, TRBD1 (5 bases). Trimming removed 2 bases from V and 3 bases from J, with 8 bases in between. The germline CDR1 and CDR2 sequences are MNHNS and SASEGT. This CDR3 spans 14 amino acids.

This chain uses TRBV30 with TRBJ1-5, with 9 bases identical to TRBD1. The CDR3 is 15 amino acids. CDR1 and CDR2 (germline): GTSNPN, SVGIG (reference sequence). Trimming took 0 bases from V and 4 from J; bases not matched to a gene: 4. The CDR3 nucleotides read TGTGCCTGGAGTGTACTGGGGACAGGGAATCAGCCCCAGCATTTT. As protein: CAWSVLGTGNQPQHF.

This chain connects TRBV15 to TRBJ1-6; D ambiguous. V was trimmed by 1 base and J by 5 bases, leaving 6 bases between them. The CDR3 has 14 amino acids. CDR1 is LNHNV and CDR2 is YYDKDF in the germline V gene (reference sequence). The CDR3 region is CATSRAQDNSPLHF. The CDR3 nucleotides read TGTGCCACCAGCAGAGCTCAGGATAATTCACCCCTCCACTTT.

This clone showed up just once. The chain uses TRBV19 and TRBJ2-2; D gene unclear. Germline V gene data show CDR1 as LNHDA and CDR2 as SQIVND (reference sequence). Trimming cost V 3 bases and J 8 bases, with 7 bases left between them. This CDR3 spans 12 amino acids. The CDR3 sequence is CASSISLGELFF. DNA for the CDR3: TGTGCCAGTAGTATCTCACTAGGGGAGCTGTTTTTT.

This clone was seen only a few times. The chain recombines TRBV28 with TRBJ1-1; the match to TRBD1 covers 7 bases. Germline values: CDR1 MDHEN, CDR2 SYDVKM. V was clipped by 6 bases and J by 0 bases; unmatched bases: 4. The CDR3 is 14 residues long. This chain's CDR3 is CASSLGQLNTEAFF. The CDR3 DNA reads as TGTGCCAGCAGCCTGGGACAGCTGAACACTGAAGCTTTCTTT. The entire variable domain, with the rest obtained from reference TRBV28 and TRBJ1-1, is as follows: DVKVTQSSRYLVKRTGEKVFLECVQDMDHENMFWYRQDPGLGLRLIYFSYDVKMKEKGDIPEGYSVSREKKERFSLILESASTNQTSMYLCASSLGQLNTEAFFGQGTRLTVV.

The genes are TRBV4-3 and TRBJ1-2, with 7 bases aligning to TRBD1. Germline assignment: CDR1 LGHNA and CDR2 YSLEER. V trimming: 0 bases; J trimming: 7 bases; junction bases outside the gene matches: 14. This CDR3 is 17 amino acids long. CDR3 amino acids: CASSQDRSGGVASGYTF. CDR3 sequence (DNA): TGCGCCAGCAGCCAAGATCGTTCAGGGGGTGTTGCCTCTGGCTACACCTTC.

In this sample, this clone turned up a few times. The chain joins TRBV6-6 to TRBJ1-3; 9 bases line up with TRBD1. The junction had 2 bases not matched to a gene; V was cut back by 7 bases and J by 4 bases. This CDR3 comprises 13 residues. CDR1 is MNHNY, CDR2 SVGAGI, per germline (reference sequence). This chain's CDR3 is CASTGQGGNTIYF. For the CDR3, the DNA is TGTGCCAGCACCGGACAGGGGGGAAACACCATATATTTT.

This clone was detected only a few times. The chain couples TRBV5-1 to TRBJ1-1; D is unresolved. The CDR3 is 16 amino acids. The ends were cut back, 2 bases at V and 0 bases at J, with 14 bases in the middle. Germline CDR1 reads SGHRS; CDR2 reads YFSETQ. Here the CDR3 reads CASSLPAGGVNTEAFF. The CDR3 DNA reads TGCGCCAGCAGCTTACCGGCGGGAGGAGTGAACACTGAAGCTTTCTTT.

V usage is TRBV28 and J usage is TRBJ2-5, with a tentative D call TRBD2 (6 bases). Germline values: CDR1 MDHEN, CDR2 SYDVKM. Trimming stripped 3 bases from V and 2 bases from J, with 16 bases between. The CDR3 totals 16 residues. The CDR3 coding sequence is TGTGCCAGCAGTTTGCTCGTTTCTAGCGAACAAGAGACCCAGTACTTC. Amino acid sequence: CASSLLVSSEQETQYF.

This chain uses TRBV28 with TRBJ2-7, with D perhaps matching TRBD1 (6 bases). Trimming shortened V by 6 bases and J by 3 bases, and 18 bases separated the two germline ends. CDR3 length equals 15 residues. Germline CDR1 is MDHEN and CDR2 is SYDVKM. CDR3 amino acids: CASSPRDNVYYEQYF. The CDR3 DNA sequence: TGTGCCAGCAGCCCTCGGGACAACGTTTACTACGAGCAGTACTTC.

The genes are TRBV30 and TRBJ1-2, with 8 positions matching TRBD1. The CDR3 is made up of 13 amino acids. Germline trimming cut 3 bases from V and 12 bases from J; bases unmatched to any gene: 12. Germline-derived CDR1 and CDR2 are GTSNPN and SVGIG (reference sequence). As DNA, the CDR3 is TGTGCCTGGAGCGCGAGAACAGGGGGAAAACACACCTTC. Protein product: CAWSARTGGKHTF.

This clone was recorded only once. The J gene is TRBJ1-5, the V gene TRBV28, with 7 bases aligning to TRBD1. CDR3 size: 16 residues. V lost 8 bases to trimming and J lost 4 bases; unmatched junction nucleotides: 14. CDR1 is MDHEN and CDR2 is SYDVKM in the germline V gene. The CDR3 sequence: CASLSSSGQENQPQHF. CDR3 nucleotide sequence: TGTGCCAGCCTCTCATCGAGTGGACAGGAGAATCAGCCCCAGCATTTT.

This clone occurred once. The V gene is TRBV6-6, the J gene TRBJ1-6; 9 bases map to TRBD1. The junction had 12 bases not matched to a gene; V was cut back by 7 bases and J by 8 bases. CDR1 is MNHNY and CDR2 is SVGAGI in the germline V gene (reference sequence). The CDR3 extends over 16 amino acids. CDR3 protein: CASTPTGGQGHSPLHF. The CDR3 coding sequence is TGTGCCAGCACCCCTACGGGAGGACAGGGGCATTCACCCCTCCACTTT.

The chain couples TRBV18 to TRBJ2-4; tentative D call: TRBD1 (5 bases). Trimming took 0 bases from V and 1 from J, leaving 16 bases between them. This CDR3 has 18 amino acids. The germline V gene encodes CDR1 KGHSH and CDR2 LQKENI. CDR3 in amino acids: CASSPPNRQTVAKNIQYF. DNA of the CDR3: TGTGCCAGCTCACCACCAAACCGACAGACCGTGGCCAAAAACATTCAGTACTTC.